Below, 14 T cell receptor beta chains from the same sample are listed, as sequenced in a study of blood T cell repertoires in COVID-19. This table comes from immunoSEQ multiplex PCR, and its TCRdb copy is limited to in-frame clones, with some not included. The sample contains about 260,000 clones, over 80% of which appear only once. What was sequenced was peripheral blood. The receptors were sampled from a woman aged 40 to 49 who had recovered from COVID-19.

This chain uses TRBV29-1 with TRBJ2-5; D may be TRBD2 (5 bases). The CDR3 extends over 12 amino acids. Germline assignment: CDR1 SQVTM and CDR2 ANQGSEA. Trimming shortened V by 7 bases and J by 1 base, and 10 bases separated the two germline ends. This CDR3 is CSAGRGQETQYF. For the CDR3, the DNA is TGCAGCGCGGGCCGGGGCCAAGAGACCCAGTACTTC. The variable domain in full, completed from reference TRBV29-1 and TRBJ2-5, reads SAVISQKPSRDICQRGTSLTIQCQVDSQVTMMFWYRQQPGQSLTLIATANQGSEATYESGFVIDKFPISRPNLTFSTLTVSNMSPEDSSIYLCSAGRGQETQYFGPGTRLLVL.

In its sample, this clone was seen once. This rearrangement joins TRBV5-4 to TRBJ2-7, with TRBD1 matching over 11 bases. V trimming: 4 bases; J trimming: 5 bases; junction bases outside the gene matches: 5. This CDR3 spans 14 amino acids. CDR1 and CDR2 (germline): SGHNT, YYREEE (reference sequence). CDR3 region: CASSPDRGRNEQYF. The CDR3 DNA sequence: TGTGCCAGCAGCCCGGACAGGGGGCGAAACGAGCAGTACTTC.

The chain couples TRBV25-1 to TRBJ2-5; a weak D match, TRBD2 (6 bases). The CDR3 has 14 residues. CDR1 and CDR2 from the germline V gene are MGHDK and SYGVNS. V shed 4 bases and J shed 9 bases, with 18 bases lying between them. The CDR3 region is CASSGGSGGSSQYF. For the CDR3, the DNA is TGTGCCAGCAGTGGGGGGAGTGGGGGGTCCTCCCAGTACTTC.

The chain links TRBV5-1 to TRBJ2-7; TRBD1 is a possible D gene (5 bases). Germline loops: CDR1 SGHRS, CDR2 YFSETQ. CDR3 length: 13 amino acids. V lost 0 bases to trimming and J lost 3 bases, with 7 bases between them. The CDR3 protein is CASSLGQYYEQYF. Here the CDR3 DNA reads TGCGCCAGCAGCTTGGGACAGTACTACGAGCAGTACTTC.

The rearrangement joins TRBV7-9 to TRBJ1-1; the D gene is possibly TRBD1 (5 bases). Trimming shortened V by 4 bases and J by 5 bases, and 14 bases separated the two germline ends. This CDR3 has 14 amino acids. Germline CDR1 reads SEHNR; CDR2 reads FQNEAQ (reference sequence). CDR3 loop: CASSWSGGITEAFF. The CDR3 DNA follows: TGTGCCAGCAGCTGGTCCGGGGGAATTACTGAAGCTTTCTTT.

The J gene is TRBJ1-2, the V gene TRBV11-2; 9 bases align to TRBD1. Trimming cost V 0 bases and J 4 bases; bases outside gene matches: 6. CDR1 SGHAT and CDR2 FQNNGV come from the germline V gene. This CDR3 contains 16 residues. The CDR3: CASSLDGGTGSYGYTF. The CDR3 region has the DNA TGTGCCAGCAGCTTAGATGGGGGGACAGGGTCCTATGGCTACACCTTC.

This clone was detected only a few times. The chain has TRBV7-8 and TRBJ1-4; maybe TRBD1 (5 bases). Trimming pared 4 bases from V and 7 bases from J, leaving 13 bases between. From germline, CDR1 is SGHVS and CDR2 FQNEAQ. The CDR3 contains 14 residues. CDR3 coding DNA: TGTGCCAGCAGCTCTTTTCCGACAGCTGAAAAACTGTTTTTT. Protein sequence: CASSSFPTAEKLFF.

This rearrangement joins TRBV6-5 to TRBJ2-7, with TRBD1 matching 12 bases. Germline values: CDR1 MNHEY, CDR2 SVGAGI. There are 14 residues in the CDR3. With V trimmed by 6 bases and J by 6 bases, 6 bases remained unmatched. The CDR3: CASSKRGQGAEQYF. The DNA of the CDR3 is TGTGCCAGCAGCAAGAGGGGACAGGGGGCCGAGCAGTACTTC.

The chain joins TRBV5-1 to TRBJ1-2, with 7 bases aligning to TRBD1. The CDR3 length is 15 residues. Germline V gene sequence: CDR1 SGHRS, CDR2 YFSETQ. V was clipped by 0 bases and J by 3 bases; unmatched bases: 5. The CDR3 nucleotides read TGCGCCAGCAGCTTGGGACAGGGTACGGACTATGGCTACACCTTC. Protein: CASSLGQGTDYGYTF.

This chain links TRBV9 with TRBJ2-1, with 10 bases identical to TRBD1. J lost 6 bases, V lost 3 bases, and 6 bases had no gene match. Germline V lookup: CDR1 SGDLS, CDR2 YYNGEE. The CDR3 covers 15 residues. The CDR3 is CASSASGTGANEQFF. The CDR3 bases are TGTGCCAGCAGCGCCTCCGGGACAGGGGCCAATGAGCAGTTCTTC.

The J gene is TRBJ1-5, the V gene TRBV15, with D possibly TRBD1 on 5 matching bases. V dropped 0 bases and J dropped 2 bases, with 8 bases sitting between them. The germline gives CDR1 LNHNV, CDR2 YYDKDF (reference sequence). This CDR3 is 15 amino acids long. The CDR3 bases are TGTGCCACCAGCAGAGATACAGGAGGCAATCAGCCCCAGCATTTT. Translation: CATSRDTGGNQPQHF.

The chain combines TRBV6-5 with TRBJ2-3, with 7 positions matching TRBD2. This CDR3 comprises 15 residues. Germline loops: CDR1 MNHEY, CDR2 SVGAGI. V shed 0 bases and J 8 bases; nucleotides not matched to a gene: 8. CDR3 nucleotide sequence: TGTGCCAGCAGTTACTCGAGGACTAGAGGCTTTACGCAGTATTTT. It yields the protein CASSYSRTRGFTQYF.

The chain carries TRBV18 and TRBJ2-3; TRBD2 matches 8 bases. Germline lookup yields CDR1 KGHSH and CDR2 LQKENI. The CDR3 is made up of 16 amino acids. The trim removed 6 bases at V and 5 bases at J, leaving 13 bases unmatched. The CDR3 DNA follows: TGTGCCAGCTCCCTCACCGGGGGGGTCCTACGAGATACGCAGTATTTT. Its protein is CASSLTGGVLRDTQYF.

The chain carries TRBV5-1 and TRBJ1-2; 9 nucleotides line up with TRBD1. Per germline, CDR1 SGHRS and CDR2 YFSETQ. This CDR3 is built from 15 residues. J lost 2 bases, V lost 4 bases, and 6 bases had no gene match. The CDR3 spells CASSTGQGGNYGYTF. The CDR3 DNA follows: TGCGCCAGCAGCACGGGACAGGGAGGCAACTATGGCTACACCTTC.